Listed here are 14 T cell receptor beta chains from one sample, sequenced in a study of T cells in Graves' hyperthyroidism and ophthalmopathy. TCR beta CDR3 region amplification was performed from RNA transcripts. Researchers ran a first-round RT-PCR on the TCR CDR3 using the HTBI primer set. TCRdb re-derived calls from the multiplex PCR reads in MiXCR, one entry per CDR3 protein. Here the sample spans fewer than 750,000 distinct CDR3 sequences, 13% to 15% being singletons. Input material: blood. The receptors were gathered from a woman between 45 and 65 years old with Graves' ophthalmopathy.

There are many counts of this clonotype. The chain is built from TRBV13 and TRBJ2-1; perhaps D is TRBD1 or TRBD2 (5 bases each). CDR3 length: 16 residues. V was shortened by 2 bases and J by 8 bases, with 19 bases between the two germline ends. From germline, CDR1 is PRHDT and CDR2 FYEKMQ (reference sequence). The CDR3 DNA follows: TGTGCCAGCAGCTTAACTTTAGCGCCAAAAGGGGATGAGCAGTTCTTC. This encodes CASSLTLAPKGDEQFF.

This chain connects TRBV24-1 to TRBJ2-3; D possibly corresponds to TRBD1 (5 bases). Looked up from germline, CDR1 is KGHDR and CDR2 is SFDVKD. The CDR3 has 17 residues. V was shortened by 9 bases and J by 0 bases, with 21 bases between the two germline ends. In nucleotides, the CDR3 is TGTGCCACCTCTGACCAGGGCCCCTTATCAAGCACAGATACGCAGTATTTT. This sequence encodes CATSDQGPLSSTDTQYF.

This clonotype was observed at least ten times. The CDR3 protein is CASSLDRQGVGREKLFF. For the CDR3, the DNA is TGTGCCAGCAGCTTAGACCGACAGGGGGTCGGTCGTGAAAAACTGTTTTTT. The genes are TRBV11-2 and TRBJ1-4; 9 bases align to TRBD1. The germline CDR1 and CDR2 sequences are SGHAT and FQNNGV. The CDR3 totals 17 residues. Trimming at V came to 0 bases and at J to 7 bases, leaving 9 bases not matched to a gene.

The rearrangement uses TRBV19 and TRBJ2-5; possible D gene TRBD1, 6 bases. The CDR3 contains 16 residues. Trimming took 4 bases from V and 2 from J, leaving 17 bases between them. In germline, CDR1 is LNHDA, CDR2 SQIVND (reference sequence). The CDR3 DNA is TGTGCCAGTAGTACTAGGGACAAAGTTATTCAAGAGACCCAGTACTTC. It encodes CASSTRDKVIQETQYF.

Many counts were recorded for this clonotype. This rearrangement joins TRBV2 to TRBJ2-7, with D possibly being TRBD1 or TRBD2 (5 bases each). CDR3 length: 13 amino acids. Per germline, CDR1 SNHLY and CDR2 FYNNEI. V was pared by 7 bases and J by 3 bases, with 13 bases between. The CDR3 loop is CASTRDGRYEQYF. The CDR3 DNA reads TGTGCCAGCACTCGGGACGGACGCTACGAGCAGTACTTC.

This clonotype was seen at least ten times. J is TRBJ2-2 and V is TRBV5-1, with TRBD2 matching over 15 bases. V was clipped by 3 bases and J by 5 bases; unmatched bases: 2. The CDR3 is made up of 16 amino acids. Germline V CDR1 and CDR2: SGHRS, YFSETQ. The CDR3 nucleotides are TGCGCCAGCAGCTGGGGACTAGCGGGAGGAACCGGGGAGCTGTTTTTT. Translating it yields CASSWGLAGGTGELFF.

The chain couples TRBV29-1 to TRBJ1-4; unclear D gene. CDR3 length: 14 residues. Trimming cost V 6 bases and J 3 bases, with 14 bases left between them. Germline-derived CDR1 and CDR2 are SQVTM and ANQGSEA. The CDR3, as DNA: TGCAGCGTGGCCCCAAAATATGCTAATGAAAAACTGTTTTTT. Translation gives CSVAPKYANEKLFF.

The genes are TRBV20-1 and TRBJ1-2; perhaps TRBD1 as D (5 bases). The CDR3 has 13 residues. V dropped 3 bases and J dropped 8 bases, with 16 bases sitting between them. The germline V gene has CDR1 DFQATT and CDR2 SNEGSKA (reference sequence). The CDR3 region has the DNA TGCAGTGCTAGCCAGGGCAGATTTAACGGCTACACCTTC. Amino acid sequence: CSASQGRFNGYTF.

This chain connects TRBV29-1 to TRBJ1-2; D perhaps matches TRBD1 (6 bases). Trimming took off 0 bases at V and 8 bases at J, with 19 bases between the two ends. Germline-derived CDR1 and CDR2 are SQVTM and ANQGSEA. This CDR3 has 15 residues. CDR3 region: CSVEEHRGGARGYTF. Here the CDR3 DNA reads TGCAGCGTTGAAGAACACCGCGGGGGGGCGCGAGGCTACACCTTC.

This clonotype was counted at least ten times. The chain has TRBV7-6 and TRBJ2-1, with D perhaps TRBD1 or TRBD2 (5 bases each). Germline values: CDR1 SGHVS, CDR2 FNYEAQ. Trimming removed 3 bases at V and 7 bases at J, with 16 bases between. The CDR3 has 15 residues. In nucleotides, the CDR3 is TGTGCCAGCAGCTTCCTAGCATTGGACAATAATGAGCAGTTCTTC. It codes for CASSFLALDNNEQFF.

The chain employs TRBV12-3 or TRBV12-4 and TRBJ1-2; D call uncertain. Trimming pared 0 bases from V and 7 bases from J, leaving 15 bases between. This CDR3 comprises 15 residues. This CDR3 is CASSLAIYPPSGYTF. In DNA, the CDR3 is TGTGCCAGCAGTTTAGCGATCTATCCGCCGTCTGGCTACACCTTC.

This clonotype was seen many times. The chain links TRBV27 to TRBJ2-7; 8 positions match TRBD1. V lost 5 bases, J lost 1 base, and 7 bases stayed unmatched. The V gene's germline CDR1 is MNHEY and CDR2 SMNVEV (reference sequence). CDR3 length: 15 residues. This CDR3 reads CASSTRQGWSYEQYF. The CDR3 bases are TGTGCCAGCAGTACCAGACAGGGGTGGTCCTACGAGCAGTACTTC.

This clonotype has a count of ten or more. The chain is built from TRBV2 and TRBJ2-5; D unresolved. Germline V gene data show CDR1 as SNHLY and CDR2 as FYNNEI. The V end lost 6 bases, the J end lost 5 bases, and 10 bases lay between the germline ends. The CDR3 has 12 amino acids. The CDR3 DNA reads TGTGCCAGCAGCGCTGTCGGGGAGACCCAGTACTTC. Translation: CASSAVGETQYF.

This clonotype was recorded at least ten times. The rearrangement links TRBV11-3 to TRBJ1-6; D is perhaps TRBD1 (6 bases). The CDR3 spans 16 residues. Germline CDR1 and CDR2: SGHNT and YENEEA. V was shortened by 5 bases and J by 9 bases, with 20 bases between the two germline ends. The CDR3 spells CASSPAGGRRGSPLHF. In DNA form, the CDR3 reads TGTGCCAGCAGCCCAGCGGGGGGGCGCAGGGGTTCACCCCTCCACTTT.